The 22 T cell receptor beta chains below come from one sample, sequenced in a study of response to subunit inactivated influenza vaccine. TCRdb reprocessed the RT-PCR reads with MiXCR, giving one entry per CDR3 protein. There are roughly 500,000 distinct CDR3 sequences in the sample; under 30% occur only once, and 2.5% to 3% lies in the top ten. These sequences were also reported in another study, on T cells expressing NK-cell markers. Per that study: Template switching by 5'RACE with UMIs generated the TCR beta cDNA.

The sample in question was CD4+ T cells sorted from PBMCs, obtained about 13 days after vaccination. All receptors derive from a man aged 50-60 years who received an inactivated influenza vaccine.

The rearrangement joins TRBV20-1 to TRBJ2-7; D ambiguous. The CDR3 is 11 residues long. V was cut by 6 bases and J by 5 bases, with 11 bases left in between. Per germline, CDR1 DFQATT and CDR2 SNEGSKA (reference sequence). The DNA of the CDR3 is TGCAGTGCAAGCATATCCCACGAGCAGTACTTC. This sequence encodes CSASISHEQYF.

The V and J genes are TRBV7-9 and TRBJ2-1; D is possibly TRBD2 (6 bases). This CDR3 spans 14 amino acids. Germline V lookup: CDR1 SEHNR, CDR2 FQNEAQ (reference sequence). Trimming cost V 1 base and J 5 bases, with 9 bases left between them. CDR3 protein: CASSLDWGDNEQFF. As DNA, the CDR3 is TGTGCCAGCAGCTTAGATTGGGGGGACAATGAGCAGTTCTTC.

This clonotype turned up a few times. The V and J genes are TRBV19 and TRBJ2-7, with a possible D match to TRBD2 (5 bases). CDR1 is LNHDA, CDR2 SQIVND, per germline (reference sequence). V dropped 3 bases and J dropped 4 bases, with 10 bases sitting between them. The CDR3 length is 13 residues. Here the CDR3 reads CASSMRVGYEQYF. The CDR3 DNA sequence: TGTGCCAGTAGTATGAGGGTGGGGTACGAGCAGTACTTC.

The chain carries TRBV7-9 and TRBJ1-1, with D unclear. CDR1 and CDR2 from the germline V gene are SEHNR and FQNEAQ (reference sequence). V lost 5 bases and J 1 base, leaving 14 bases between the germline ends. The CDR3 has 15 residues. The CDR3 reads CASSQGLAGNTEAFF. CDR3 sequence (DNA): TGTGCCAGCAGCCAAGGACTCGCGGGGAACACTGAAGCTTTCTTT.

V is TRBV28 and J is TRBJ2-7; 8 bases match TRBD1. Germline values: CDR1 MDHEN, CDR2 SYDVKM. With 6 bases clipped from V and 3 bases from J, the junction kept 10 bases outside the gene matches. This CDR3 contains 15 residues. CDR3 nucleotides: TGTGCCAGCAGGAGGGACAGGTCGTTTGGCTACGAGCAGTACTTC. Residues: CASRRDRSFGYEQYF.

This clonotype was counted between two and nine times. This rearrangement joins TRBV7-2 to TRBJ1-6, with 8 bases lining up with TRBD1. J lost 7 bases, V lost 4 bases, and 6 bases had no gene match. The CDR3 is 15 residues long. Germline V CDR1 and CDR2: SGHTA, FQGNSA. The CDR3 region is CASSSITGGNSPLHF. DNA of the CDR3: TGTGCCAGCAGCTCCATCACAGGGGGGAATTCACCCCTCCACTTT.

The chain carries TRBV7-2 and TRBJ2-1; 13 bases align to TRBD2. V shed 2 bases and J 5 bases; nucleotides not matched to a gene: 3. This CDR3 has 16 amino acids. The germline V gene has CDR1 SGHTA and CDR2 FQGNSA. The DNA for the CDR3 is TGTGCCAGCAGCTTATTCGGACTAGCGGGAGACAATGAGCAGTTCTTC. This sequence encodes CASSLFGLAGDNEQFF. Combining the CDR3 with reference TRBV7-2 and TRBJ2-1 gives the whole variable domain GAGVSQSPSNKVTEKGKDVELRCDPISGHTALYWYRQSLGQGLEFLIYFQGNSAPDKSGLPSDRFSAERTGGSVSTLTIQRTQQEDSAVYLCASSLFGLAGDNEQFFGPGTRLTVL.

J is TRBJ2-6 and V is TRBV4-3; unclear D gene. V gave up 2 bases and J gave up 0 bases, with 11 bases separating them. The CDR3 loop spans 17 amino acids. The germline gives CDR1 LGHNA, CDR2 YSLEER. This CDR3 reads CASSQRAGYSGANVLTF. The CDR3 DNA reads as TGCGCCAGCAGCCAAAGGGCCGGTTACTCTGGGGCCAACGTCCTGACTTTC.

The chain combines TRBV5-1 with TRBJ2-4; D tentatively fits TRBD1 or TRBD2 (5 bases each). The CDR3 has 15 residues. V lost 6 bases and J lost 2, with 15 bases in between. Germline V gene data show CDR1 as SGHRS and CDR2 as YFSETQ. The CDR3 DNA reads as TGCGCCAGCACCCCAGGGACCACAACCAAAAACATTCAGTACTTC. This codes for CASTPGTTTKNIQYF.

J is TRBJ1-1 and V is TRBV5-1; unclear D gene. Germline assignment: CDR1 SGHRS and CDR2 YFSETQ. Trimming shortened V by 4 bases and J by 3 bases, and 13 bases separated the two germline ends. The CDR3 consists of 14 residues. The CDR3 bases are TGCGCCAGCAGCATAGCGTTGGCAGACACTGAAGCTTTCTTT. It codes for CASSIALADTEAFF.

The chain recombines TRBV29-1 with TRBJ2-3; 8 bases fit TRBD1. V shed 4 bases and J 3 bases; nucleotides not matched to a gene: 0. The CDR3 is 12 residues long. CDR1 and CDR2 from the germline V gene are SQVTM and ANQGSEA. CDR3 in DNA: TGCAGCGTTGGACAGGGGACAGATACGCAGTATTTT. It specifies CSVGQGTDTQYF.

The rearrangement links TRBV7-2 to TRBJ1-6, with D possibly matching TRBD1 (5 bases). From germline, CDR1 is SGHTA and CDR2 FQGNSA. The V end was cut by 5 bases, the J end by 8 bases, with 16 bases between. This CDR3 spans 15 amino acids. This CDR3 reads CASSPTGTGYSPLHF. In DNA, the CDR3 is TGTGCCAGCAGCCCAACTGGGACCGGCTATTCACCCCTCCACTTT. Full variable domain (remainder filled in from reference TRBV7-2 and TRBJ1-6): GAGVSQSPSNKVTEKGKDVELRCDPISGHTALYWYRQSLGQGLEFLIYFQGNSAPDKSGLPSDRFSAERTGGSVSTLTIQRTQQEDSAVYLCASSPTGTGYSPLHFGNGTRLTVT.

The genes are TRBV6-2 or TRBV6-3 and TRBJ2-2; the match to TRBD1 covers 7 bases. In germline, CDR1 is MNHEY, CDR2 SVGEGT. The CDR3 consists of 14 residues. The trim removed 4 bases at V and 4 bases at J, leaving 3 bases unmatched. CDR3: CASSLRGLTGELFF. The CDR3, as DNA: TGTGCCAGCAGTTTGAGGGGGCTCACCGGGGAGCTGTTTTTT.

At least ten counts were recorded for this clonotype. J is TRBJ2-1 and V is TRBV7-2, with D perhaps TRBD2 (6 bases). The CDR3 spans 14 residues. Germline CDR1 SGHTA, CDR2 FQGNSA. Deletions cut 1 base from V and 7 bases from J, with 11 bases between. The CDR3 here is CASSLVAGRNEQFF. DNA of the CDR3: TGTGCCAGCAGCTTAGTTGCGGGAAGGAATGAGCAGTTCTTC.

This clonotype occurred a few times. The gene calls are TRBV2 and TRBJ1-2; a possible D gene is TRBD1 (5 bases). There are 13 residues in the CDR3. The germline V gene encodes CDR1 SNHLY and CDR2 FYNNEI. Trimming removed 5 bases at V and 8 bases at J, with 15 bases between. CDR3 in amino acids: CASSIKLEGGYTF. The CDR3 DNA follows: TGTGCCAGCAGTATCAAGCTGGAGGGGGGCTACACCTTC. Filled out from reference TRBV2 and TRBJ1-2, the complete variable domain reads EPEVTQTPSHQVTQMGQEVILRCVPISNHLYFYWYRQILGQKVEFLVSFYNNEISEKSEIFDDQFSVERPDGSNFTLKIRSTKLEDSAMYFCASSIKLEGGYTFGSGTRLTVV.

This clonotype has more than one count but fewer than ten. This rearrangement joins TRBV5-1 to TRBJ2-7; 7 bases align to TRBD1. The CDR3 consists of 16 residues. Germline trimming cut 5 bases from V and 3 bases from J; bases unmatched to any gene: 14. CDR1 and CDR2 (germline): SGHRS, YFSETQ. CDR3 coding DNA: TGCGCCAGCAGACCTTCCTCCGGGACAGTCTACTACGAGCAGTACTTC. This codes for CASRPSSGTVYYEQYF.

V gene TRBV12-3 or TRBV12-4 combines with J gene TRBJ1-2; TRBD1 matches 9 bases. The CDR3 loop spans 14 amino acids. Trimming at V came to 6 bases and at J to 4 bases, leaving 6 bases not matched to a gene. The CDR3 protein is CASSHRGHSYGYTF. Written as DNA, the CDR3 is TGTGCCAGCAGCCACAGGGGGCACAGCTATGGCTACACCTTC.

This chain links TRBV7-8 with TRBJ1-5; D perhaps matches TRBD1 (5 bases). The ends were cut back, 5 bases at V and 2 bases at J, with 13 bases in the middle. Germline V gives CDR1 SGHVS, CDR2 FQNEAQ. The CDR3 length is 15 residues. The CDR3 loop is CASSKDLGGNQPQHF. CDR3 bases: TGTGCCAGCAGCAAAGACCTGGGGGGCAATCAGCCCCAGCATTTT.

This clonotype was counted a few times. CDR3 nucleotide sequence: TGTGCCACCAGTGACCGTAACTATGGCTACACCTTC. This encodes CATSDRNYGYTF. The chain uses TRBV24-1 and TRBJ1-2, with D hard to call. The CDR3 sequence is 12 residues long. Germline CDR1 is KGHDR and CDR2 is SFDVKD. Trimming pared 4 bases from V and 1 base from J, leaving 3 bases between.

The V gene is TRBV7-3, the J gene TRBJ2-2; no clear D gene. CDR1 and CDR2 from the germline V gene are SGHTA and FQGTGA. Between the trimmed V and J ends, which lost 5 bases and 4 bases, there was a span of 8 bases. The CDR3 is 13 amino acids. The CDR3 sequence is CASSPRVTGELFF. The CDR3 bases are TGTGCCAGCAGCCCCCGGGTCACCGGGGAGCTGTTTTTT.

The sample holds a few counts of this clonotype. The rearrangement links TRBV19 to TRBJ2-7; D unresolved. Trimming stripped 2 bases from V and 3 bases from J, with 5 bases between. The CDR3 spans 12 residues. Germline CDR1 LNHDA, CDR2 SQIVND (reference sequence). For the CDR3, the DNA is TGTGCCAGTAGTATACAAGGCTACGAGCAGTACTTC. Encoded protein: CASSIQGYEQYF.

This clonotype was observed a handful of times. The chain has TRBV6-2 or TRBV6-3 and TRBJ1-5; a possible D gene is TRBD1 (6 bases). Germline loops: CDR1 MNHEY, CDR2 SVGEGT. V lost 2 bases and J lost 5, with 13 bases in between. CDR3 length: 15 amino acids. This chain's CDR3 is CASSYEGHSYQPQHF. The DNA of the CDR3 is TGTGCCAGCAGTTACGAGGGACATTCTTATCAGCCCCAGCATTTT.